The present T cell receptor beta chain was sequenced within a study of T cells after yellow fever vaccination. This clonotype was seen many times. The germline V gene encodes CDR1 SQVTM and CDR2 ANQGSEA. Trimming cost V 1 base and J 6 bases, with 16 bases left between them. The length of the CDR3 is 14 residues. TCRdb processed the 5' RACE reads anew with MiXCR; each CDR3 protein has one entry. Here the sample spans roughly 520,000 distinct CDR3 sequences, 20% to 25% being singletons. This chain connects TRBV29-1 to TRBJ2-7; tentative D call: TRBD1 (5 bases). The receptor was derived from a man aged 18 to 29 who received the YFV17D yellow fever vaccine. Material: PBMCs, obtained 20 to 25 days after the first yellow fever vaccination. The CDR3 reads CSVEGGPSEGEQYF. Here the CDR3 DNA reads TGCAGCGTTGAAGGGGGCCCTTCGGAAGGCGAGCAGTACTTC.